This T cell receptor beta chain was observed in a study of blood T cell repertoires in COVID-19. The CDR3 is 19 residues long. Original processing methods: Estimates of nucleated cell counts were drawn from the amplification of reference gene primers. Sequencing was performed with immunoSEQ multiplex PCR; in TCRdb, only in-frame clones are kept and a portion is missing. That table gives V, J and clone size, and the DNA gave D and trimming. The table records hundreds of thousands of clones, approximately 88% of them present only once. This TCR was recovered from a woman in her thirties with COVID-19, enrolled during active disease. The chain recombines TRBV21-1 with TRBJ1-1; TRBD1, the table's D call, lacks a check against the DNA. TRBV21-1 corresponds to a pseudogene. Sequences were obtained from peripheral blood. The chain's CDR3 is CASSKRIDRGKDRVDEAFF. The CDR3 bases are TGTGCCAGCAGCAAACGGATTGACAGGGGCAAAGATCGTGTTGATGAAGCTTTCTTT.